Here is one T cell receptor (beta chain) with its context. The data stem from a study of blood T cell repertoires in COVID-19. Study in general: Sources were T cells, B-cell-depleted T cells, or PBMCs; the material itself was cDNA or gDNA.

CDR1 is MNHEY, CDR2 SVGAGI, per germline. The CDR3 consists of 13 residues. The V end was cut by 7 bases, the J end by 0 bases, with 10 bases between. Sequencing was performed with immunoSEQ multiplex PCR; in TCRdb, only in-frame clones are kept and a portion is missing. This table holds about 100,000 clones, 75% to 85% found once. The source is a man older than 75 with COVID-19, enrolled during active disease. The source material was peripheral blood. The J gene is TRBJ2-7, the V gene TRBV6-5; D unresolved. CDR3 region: CASTAPGSYEQYF. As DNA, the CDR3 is TGTGCCAGCACCGCCCCGGGCTCCTACGAGCAGTACTTC.